Sequencing of this T cell receptor beta chain was carried out in a study of shared clonotypes between healthy human individuals. Whole-study findings and limits: There were few donors, and this limited the genetic and exposure-history diversity represented. On the whole, naive subsets had larger estimated richness than memory subsets had.

Notes on this clone: The antigen is unknown.

The assay ran at deep level. Genomic DNA of each subset was evenly split across several immunoSEQ plates. The data were produced by immunoSEQ multiplex PCR, yet TCRdb's version contains in-frame clones alone and is incomplete. The table lists approximately 2.4 million clones, roughly 95% of them singletons, with roughly 0.13% in the top ten. CDR1 SGHTA and CDR2 FQGNSA come from the germline V gene. The CDR3 covers 12 residues. V lost 1 base and J lost 8, with 6 bases in between. Specimen: naive CD4+ T cells sorted from blood. Subset: CD45RA+ positively selected. V is TRBV7-2 and J is TRBJ2-1; perhaps TRBD1 as D (5 bases). This TCR was recovered from a man younger than 35 in good health. Written as DNA, the CDR3 is TGTGCCAGCAGCTTAGGGGGCGATGAGCAGTTCTTC. Translation gives CASSLGGDEQFF.